This entry lists 10 T cell receptor beta chains sequenced from one sample in a study of Graves' ophthalmopathy and Graves' hyperthyroidism. Scientists amplified the TCR beta CDR3 regions from RNA transcripts. Following a first-round RT-PCR that used HTBI primers, a second-round multiplex PCR was carried out. Each CDR3 protein is one row after TCRdb ran MiXCR on the multiplex PCR reads. The sample lists roughly 500,000 distinct CDR3 sequences; approximately 15% were seen once. Sequencing was performed on blood. These receptors came from a woman aged 25 to 45 with Graves' ophthalmopathy.

The table lists this clonotype with many counts. The V call is TRBV28, the J call TRBJ2-2; no firm D call. Trimming took 6 bases from V and 3 from J, leaving 11 bases between them. CDR3 length: 14 residues. Per the germline V gene, CDR1 is MDHEN and CDR2 is SYDVKM. CDR3 in DNA: TGTGCCAGCAGAGAGGACCCTTACACCGGGGAGCTGTTTTTT. It codes for CASREDPYTGELFF. Drawing the rest from reference TRBV28 and TRBJ2-2, the complete variable domain is DVKVTQSSRYLVKRTGEKVFLECVQDMDHENMFWYRQDPGLGLRLIYFSYDVKMKEKGDIPEGYSVSREKKERFSLILESASTNQTSMYLCASREDPYTGELFFGEGSRLTVL.

Concerning this clonotype itself: This clone may be a read error of a much larger clone one base away. J is TRBJ2-7 and V is TRBV5-1; 11 nucleotides match TRBD1. This CDR3 spans 14 amino acids. Germline V gene sequence: CDR1 SGHRS, CDR2 YFSETQ. As DNA, the CDR3 is TGCGCCTGCAGCGCCTGGACAGGGGGCTCCGAGCAGTACTTC. It codes for CACSAWTGGSEQYF. Filled out from reference TRBV5-1 and TRBJ2-7, the complete variable domain reads KAGVTQTPRYLIKTRGQQVTLSCSPISGHRSVSWYQQTPGQGLQFLFEYFSETQRNKGNFPGRFSGRQFSNSRSEMNVSTLELGDSALYLCACSAWTGGSEQYFGPGTRLTVT.

This clonotype was counted between two and nine times. This chain uses TRBV5-1 with TRBJ2-2, with 10 nucleotides matching TRBD1. The germline CDR1 and CDR2 sequences are SGHRS and YFSETQ. The CDR3 is 15 amino acids. The trim removed 5 bases at V and 5 bases at J, leaving 6 bases unmatched. The DNA of the CDR3 is TGCGCCAGCAGTGGCGACAGGGGGCGGACCGGGGAGCTGTTTTTT. Protein product: CASSGDRGRTGELFF.

The table lists this clonotype with many counts. The chain recombines TRBV28 with TRBJ2-5, with 8 bases identical to TRBD1. Per the germline V gene, CDR1 is MDHEN and CDR2 is SYDVKM. The V gene end was trimmed by 4 bases and the J gene end by 2 bases; junction bases not matched to a gene: 6. CDR3 length: 15 amino acids. The CDR3 coding sequence is TGTGCCAGCAGTTGGACAGGGAAATGGCAAGAGACCCAGTACTTC. It translates to CASSWTGKWQETQYF. Drawing the rest from reference TRBV28 and TRBJ2-5, the complete variable domain is DVKVTQSSRYLVKRTGEKVFLECVQDMDHENMFWYRQDPGLGLRLIYFSYDVKMKEKGDIPEGYSVSREKKERFSLILESASTNQTSMYLCASSWTGKWQETQYFGPGTRLLVL.

Points on this clonotype: Likely a read error: the CDR3 ends without its conserved phenylalanine or tryptophan. Because the CDR3's place on the DNA is in doubt, the DNA is left out and the CDR3 is given as listed by TCRdb. V is TRBV24-1 and J is TRBJ2-2. In germline, CDR1 is KGHDR, CDR2 SFDVKD. The CDR3 length equals 16 residues, ends included. CDR3 sequence: CATSDLSDGDTGELCL.

This clonotype came up many times. The DNA for the CDR3 is TGTGCCAGCAGGGACAGGGGGTACGGCTACACCTTC. Protein: CASRDRGYGYTF. This chain links TRBV28 with TRBJ1-2, with TRBD1 identical over 10 bases. This CDR3 comprises 12 residues. Trimming at V came to 6 bases and at J to 8 bases, leaving 3 bases not matched to a gene. CDR1 and CDR2 (germline): MDHEN, SYDVKM.

This clonotype was found many times. The rearrangement links TRBV12-3 or TRBV12-4 to TRBJ1-1; D ambiguous. There are 14 residues in the CDR3. The V end was cut by 2 bases, the J end by 1 base, with 8 bases between. CDR3 region: CASSLSPSNTEAFF. CDR3 nucleotide sequence: TGTGCCAGCAGTTTATCCCCCTCGAACACTGAAGCTTTCTTT.

This clonotype was detected many times. The V gene is TRBV19, the J gene TRBJ2-4, with D maybe TRBD1 (5 bases). Per the germline V gene, CDR1 is LNHDA and CDR2 is SQIVND (reference sequence). Deletions cut 3 bases from V and 1 base from J, with 13 bases between. The CDR3 has 16 residues. The CDR3 coding sequence is TGTGCCAGTAGTATCAAAGGTGCAGGGGCCAAAAACATTCAGTACTTC. This encodes CASSIKGAGAKNIQYF. The full variable domain, in which reference TRBV19 and TRBJ2-4 provide the parts outside the CDR3, is DGGITQSPKYLFRKEGQNVTLSCEQNLNHDAMYWYRQDPGQGLRLIYYSQIVNDFQKGDIAEGYSVSREKKESFPLTVTSAQKNPTAFYLCASSIKGAGAKNIQYFGAGTRLSVL.

This clonotype was recorded at least ten times. The rearrangement links TRBV29-1 to TRBJ1-1; weak D call: TRBD1 (6 bases). Germline V CDR1 and CDR2: SQVTM, ANQGSEA. Deletions cut 5 bases from V and 3 bases from J, with 10 bases between. The CDR3 contains 12 residues. The CDR3 loop is CSVTRGDTEAFF. The CDR3 nucleotides are TGCAGCGTTACCAGGGGAGACACTGAAGCTTTCTTT.

In its sample, this clonotype was seen many times. The chain combines TRBV7-8 with TRBJ2-7; the match to TRBD1 covers 9 bases. Trimming cost V 5 bases and J 4 bases; bases outside gene matches: 9. The CDR3 has 15 residues. Per the germline V gene, CDR1 is SGHVS and CDR2 is FQNEAQ. The CDR3 reads CASSQPTGGIYEQYF. CDR3 sequence (DNA): TGTGCCAGCAGCCAACCGACAGGGGGAATTTACGAGCAGTACTTC.